This entry lists 23 T cell receptor beta chains sequenced from one sample in a study of cytomegalovirus exposure and HLA in healthy donors (dated by TCRdb to about 2017). Library preparation employed the immunoSEQ multiplex PCR assay. The multiplex PCR relied on a mix of 60 forward primers for TCR Vbeta segments and 13 reverse primers for TCR Jbeta segments. Imported from immuneACCESS, the table was reduced by TCRdb to in-frame sequences with V and J called. These copies leave out some clones; in studies compared against another copy, an unresolved V gene accounts for under half, and the cause of the remainder is not known. The sample data list over 200,000 clones, and about three quarters of these were observed just once. The ten largest clones capture 1.5% to 2% of the sample. The specimen sequenced was PBMCs. Receptors were obtained from a male donor in good health and CMV-seronegative.

The V gene is TRBV9, the J gene TRBJ1-1, with D tentatively TRBD1 (6 bases). The CDR3 totals 17 residues. Germline CDR1 SGDLS, CDR2 YYNGEE. The V and J ends lost 3 bases and 5 bases respectively, with 23 bases between them. The CDR3 sequence: CASSGGGGLSSWTEAFF. For the CDR3, the DNA is TGTGCCAGCAGCGGAGGGGGGGGACTATCCTCCTGGACTGAAGCTTTCTTT.

The chain links TRBV7-2 to TRBJ2-7; tentatively, D is TRBD1 (7 bases). Trimming cost V 1 base and J 6 bases, with 10 bases left between them. Germline V gene sequence: CDR1 SGHTA, CDR2 FQGNSA. CDR3 length: 13 residues. Here the CDR3 reads CASSLEEGAEQYF. In nucleotides, the CDR3 is TGTGCCAGCAGCTTAGAGGAGGGGGCCGAGCAGTACTTC.

V and J are TRBV7-2 and TRBJ1-2, with TRBD1 as a possible D gene (6 bases). Germline loops: CDR1 SGHTA, CDR2 FQGNSA. V lost 5 bases and J lost 4, with 17 bases in between. The CDR3 runs 15 residues. CDR3 coding DNA: TGTGCCAGCAGCCAAGAAACGGGGGGCCTCTATGGCTACACCTTC. It is translated as CASSQETGGLYGYTF.

As concerns this clone: A much more abundant neighbour one base away suggests this may be a read error. The genes are TRBV15 and TRBJ2-6; the D is unclear. This CDR3 has 15 residues. Germline values: CDR1 LNHNV, CDR2 YYDKDF (reference sequence). CDR3 protein: CATNRDFTGANVLTF. CDR3 bases: TGTGCCACCAACAGAGATTTTACTGGGGCCAACGTCCTGACTTTC.

The gene calls are TRBV10-1 and TRBJ2-6, with TRBD1 matching 9 bases. The CDR3 has 18 residues. Germline V lookup: CDR1 WNHNN, CDR2 SYGVQD (reference sequence). The V and J ends lost 6 bases and 2 bases, in that order; junction bases with no gene match: 11. CDR3 DNA sequence: TGCGCCAGCAGACCCCGGGACAGGGCCTCCACTGGGGCCAACGTCCTGACTTTC. This sequence encodes CASRPRDRASTGANVLTF.

The V and J genes are TRBV9 and TRBJ2-1; 8 bases agree with TRBD2. The length of the CDR3 is 15 residues. Trimming cost V 0 bases and J 7 bases; bases outside gene matches: 6. The germline CDR1 and CDR2 sequences are SGDLS and YYNGEE. The CDR3 region has the DNA TGTGCCAGCAGCGTAGGGGTAGCGGGGTTGAATGAGCAGTTCTTC. Residues: CASSVGVAGLNEQFF. The variable domain in full, with the rest retrieved from reference TRBV9 and TRBJ2-1, is DSGVTQTPKHLITATGQRVTLRCSPRSGDLSVYWYQQSLDQGLQFLIQYYNGEERAKGNILERFSAQQFPDLHSELNLSSLELGDSALYFCASSVGVAGLNEQFFGPGTRLTVL.

The J gene is TRBJ2-1, the V gene TRBV7-2; 7 nucleotides align to TRBD2. The J segment lost 6 bases and the V segment lost 3 bases, leaving 8 bases of the junction unmatched. Germline CDR1 reads SGHTA; CDR2 reads FQGNSA. CDR3 size: 15 residues. In DNA, the CDR3 is TGTGCCAGCAGCTTCGGACGGGAGGCAATCAATGAGCAGTTCTTC. Amino acids: CASSFGREAINEQFF.

Worth noting for this clone: The same CDR3 can be traced to other DNA sequences in this sample. The chain couples TRBV19 to TRBJ1-1; D is possibly TRBD1 (5 bases). The ends were cut back, 6 bases at V and 5 bases at J, with 22 bases in the middle. There are 16 residues in the CDR3. From germline, CDR1 is LNHDA and CDR2 SQIVND (reference sequence). The CDR3 sequence: CASSPFGGSRRTEAFF. The CDR3 DNA sequence: TGTGCCAGTAGCCCCTTCGGGGGGAGTAGGAGGACTGAAGCTTTCTTT.

This clone came up a few times. The V call is TRBV20-1, the J call TRBJ1-6; D not resolved. Germline V gives CDR1 DFQATT, CDR2 SNEGSKA (reference sequence). With 5 bases removed from V and 14 bases from J, the gap between germline ends came to 13 bases. The CDR3 totals 11 residues. The CDR3 bases are TGCAGTGCTCGGGAAAGCGAGGCCCTCCACTTT. Residues: CSARESEALHF.

The chain has TRBV4-3 and TRBJ1-1; tentatively, D is TRBD1 (5 bases). The germline CDR1 and CDR2 sequences are LGHNA and YSLEER. There are 14 residues in the CDR3. Trimming shortened V by 3 bases and J by 1 base, and 9 bases separated the two germline ends. The CDR3 is CASSHLQENTEAFF. DNA for the CDR3: TGCGCCAGCAGCCACCTACAGGAGAACACTGAAGCTTTCTTT.

The chain has TRBV10-3 and TRBJ1-2, with 8 positions matching TRBD1. The CDR3 is made up of 15 amino acids. Trimming took 5 bases from V and 3 from J; bases not matched to a gene: 8. Germline V CDR1 and CDR2: ENHRY, SYGVKD. The CDR3 DNA is TGTGCCATCAGTAAAGGACAGGGTTCTTACTATGGCTACACCTTC. Amino acids: CAISKGQGSYYGYTF.

This rearrangement joins TRBV5-6 to TRBJ2-4; unclear D gene. The CDR3 is 14 residues long. V was trimmed by 0 bases and J by 8 bases, leaving 12 bases between them. Germline V gene sequence: CDR1 SGHDT, CDR2 YYEEEE. CDR3 DNA sequence: TGTGCCAGCAGCTTGGGGAGTTTTAAGGACATTCAGTACTTC. Residues: CASSLGSFKDIQYF.

The chain employs TRBV6-1 and TRBJ2-3; D gene ambiguous. The germline V gene has CDR1 MNHNS and CDR2 SASEGT. The ends were cut back, 2 bases at V and 5 bases at J, with 11 bases in the middle. The length of the CDR3 is 14 residues. CDR3 sequence (DNA): TGTGCCAGCAGTGAATTCACTTCGGGAGATACGCAGTATTTT. Amino acids: CASSEFTSGDTQYF.

This chain uses TRBV9 with TRBJ1-4; perhaps TRBD1 as D (6 bases). Germline V lookup: CDR1 SGDLS, CDR2 YYNGEE. The V and J ends lost 7 bases and 7 bases respectively, with 14 bases between them. The CDR3 is 13 amino acids. CDR3 nucleotides: TGTGCCAGCGCCGCAGGGGACCGTGAAAAACTGTTTTTT. Encoded protein: CASAAGDREKLFF.

This clone was seen only a few times. The chain links TRBV7-8 to TRBJ2-2, with D perhaps matching TRBD2 (6 bases). The V and J ends lost 5 bases and 0 bases respectively, with 10 bases between them. From germline, CDR1 is SGHVS and CDR2 FQNEAQ. This CDR3 contains 15 residues. The CDR3 loop is CASSLSGPNTGELFF. CDR3 bases: TGTGCCAGCAGCCTCAGCGGGCCGAACACCGGGGAGCTGTTTTTT.

The rearrangement joins TRBV28 to TRBJ1-2; D gene ambiguous. The V gene lost 3 bases and the J gene lost 0 bases, with 8 bases spanning the gap. Looked up from germline, CDR1 is MDHEN and CDR2 is SYDVKM. CDR3 length: 14 amino acids. This CDR3 reads CASSLNIANYGYTF. The CDR3 bases are TGTGCCAGCAGTTTGAACATCGCTAACTATGGCTACACCTTC.

The chain links TRBV9 to TRBJ2-3; 11 nucleotides line up with TRBD1. Germline V gene sequence: CDR1 SGDLS, CDR2 YYNGEE. The CDR3 length is 21 residues. V shed 4 bases and J 4 bases; nucleotides not matched to a gene: 23. The CDR3 loop reads CASSPRLGQGAITWVPDTQYF. The CDR3, as DNA: TGTGCCAGCAGCCCTCGTCTCGGACAGGGGGCGATCACTTGGGTCCCAGATACGCAGTATTTT.

The chain has TRBV27 and TRBJ2-7, with 8 bases lining up with TRBD2. Per germline, CDR1 MNHEY and CDR2 SMNVEV (reference sequence). V gave up 2 bases and J gave up 4 bases; unmatched junction bases: 7. The CDR3 covers 15 residues. The chain's CDR3 is CASSLGLAVNYEQYF. CDR3 bases: TGTGCCAGCAGTTTAGGACTAGCCGTTAATTACGAGCAGTACTTC.

J is TRBJ1-6 and V is TRBV6-5; the D gene is possibly TRBD1 (5 bases). This CDR3 region has 15 residues. Trimming pared 0 bases from V and 10 bases from J, leaving 13 bases between. Per germline, CDR1 MNHEY and CDR2 SVGAGI. The CDR3 here is CASSYSSLTDSPLHF. The CDR3, as DNA: TGTGCCAGCAGTTACTCGTCCCTGACAGACTCACCCCTCCACTTT.

This sequence joins TRBV7-7 and TRBJ2-2, with TRBD2 as a possible D gene (6 bases). Germline V gives CDR1 SSHAT, CDR2 FNYEAQ (reference sequence). V shed 11 bases and J shed 6 bases, with 13 bases lying between them. The CDR3 runs 12 residues. CDR3 DNA sequence: TGTGCCCTAAAGGGCGGGGCCGGGGAGCTGTTTTTT. Its protein is CALKGGAGELFF.

This clone was seen just once. The chain uses TRBV28 and TRBJ2-7; perhaps TRBD1 as D (6 bases). Trimming shortened V by 8 bases and J by 0 bases, and 14 bases separated the two germline ends. Germline lookup yields CDR1 MDHEN and CDR2 SYDVKM. The CDR3 runs 14 residues. The CDR3 loop is CASLGWDNSYEQYF. The CDR3 nucleotides are TGTGCCAGCCTTGGATGGGACAACTCCTACGAGCAGTACTTC.

The chain couples TRBV5-4 to TRBJ1-2, with 7 nucleotides matching TRBD1. V lost 0 bases and J lost 6; bases outside the gene matches: 8. Germline V gene lookup returns CDR1 SGHNT and CDR2 YYREEE (reference sequence). This CDR3 has 15 amino acids. The CDR3 sequence is CASSLDAGGYDGYTF. In DNA form, the CDR3 reads TGTGCCAGCAGCTTGGATGCAGGGGGGTACGATGGCTACACCTTC.

This rearrangement joins TRBV7-2 to TRBJ2-7; 13 bases match TRBD2. The V gene's germline CDR1 is SGHTA and CDR2 FQGNSA. Trimming at V came to 0 bases and at J to 2 bases, leaving 10 bases not matched to a gene. The CDR3 spans 19 residues. CDR3 protein: CASSLATSGGLPFTYEQYF. The CDR3 region has the DNA TGTGCCAGCAGCTTAGCGACTAGCGGGGGGTTACCCTTTACCTACGAGCAGTACTTC.